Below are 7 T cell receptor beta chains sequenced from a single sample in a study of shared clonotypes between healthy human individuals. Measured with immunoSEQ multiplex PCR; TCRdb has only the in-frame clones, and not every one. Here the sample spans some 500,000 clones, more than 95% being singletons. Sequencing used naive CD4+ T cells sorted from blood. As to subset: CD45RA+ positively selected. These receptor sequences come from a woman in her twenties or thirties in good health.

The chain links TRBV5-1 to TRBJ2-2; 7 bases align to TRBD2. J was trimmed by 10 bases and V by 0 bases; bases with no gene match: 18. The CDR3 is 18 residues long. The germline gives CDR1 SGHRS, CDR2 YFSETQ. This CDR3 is CASSLGLKPSRDYEELFF. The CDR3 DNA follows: TGCGCCAGCAGCTTGGGCCTTAAACCTTCTAGGGACTATGAGGAGCTGTTTTTT.

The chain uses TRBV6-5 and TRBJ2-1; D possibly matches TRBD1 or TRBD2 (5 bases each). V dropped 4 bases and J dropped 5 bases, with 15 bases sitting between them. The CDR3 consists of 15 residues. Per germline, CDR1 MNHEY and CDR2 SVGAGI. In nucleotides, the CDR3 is TGTGCCAGCAGTTCGGGACGGTCGTTCCACAATGAGCAGTTCTTC. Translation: CASSSGRSFHNEQFF.

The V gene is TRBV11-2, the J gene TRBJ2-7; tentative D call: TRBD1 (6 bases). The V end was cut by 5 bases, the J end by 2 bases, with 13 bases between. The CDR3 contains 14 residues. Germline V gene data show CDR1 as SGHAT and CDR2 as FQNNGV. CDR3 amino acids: CASSEDRFPYEQYF. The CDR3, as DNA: TGTGCCAGCAGCGAGGACAGATTCCCCTACGAGCAGTACTTC.

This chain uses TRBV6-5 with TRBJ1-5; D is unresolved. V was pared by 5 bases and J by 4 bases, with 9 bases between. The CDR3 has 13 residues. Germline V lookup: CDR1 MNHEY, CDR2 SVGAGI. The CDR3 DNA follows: TGTGCCAGCAGTCCCGAACATAATCAGCCCCAGCATTTT. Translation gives CASSPEHNQPQHF.

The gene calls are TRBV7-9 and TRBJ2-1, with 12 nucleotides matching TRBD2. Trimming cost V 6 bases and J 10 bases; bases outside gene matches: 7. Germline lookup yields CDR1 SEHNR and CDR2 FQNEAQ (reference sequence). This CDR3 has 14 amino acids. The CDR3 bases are TGTGCCAGCAGTTACACCCTAGCGGGAGGGGAGCAGTTCTTC. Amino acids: CASSYTLAGGEQFF.

The CDR3 reads CASSTAMNTEAFF. CDR3 sequence (DNA): TGTGCCAGCTCCACAGCGATGAACACTGAAGCTTTCTTT. The V gene is TRBV25-1, the J gene TRBJ1-1; D remains ambiguous. The CDR3 sequence is 13 residues long. CDR1 and CDR2 from the germline V gene are MGHDK and SYGVNS. V lost 8 bases and J lost 0, with 10 bases in between.

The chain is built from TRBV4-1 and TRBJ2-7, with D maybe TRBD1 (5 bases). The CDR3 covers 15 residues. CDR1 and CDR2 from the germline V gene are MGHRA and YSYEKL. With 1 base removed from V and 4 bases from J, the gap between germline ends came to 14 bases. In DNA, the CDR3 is TGCGCCAGCAGCCAAGGTTCCTTGACAGTATACGAGCAGTACTTC. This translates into CASSQGSLTVYEQYF.